The entry that follows covers one T cell receptor (beta chain) sequence. The specificity of this receptor is unknown. No base quality information exists; no much larger clone differs at one position. Patients with a history of autoimmune disease or receiving systemic immunosuppression were excluded from the trial. In every dose cohort, peripheral blood was drawn for TCR sequencing at baseline, cycle 4 day 1, and cycle 7 day 1. Samples were obtained from an open-label, multicenter, first-in-human phase I dose-escalation trial of ivuxolimab. Adults with locally advanced or metastatic melanoma, renal cell carcinoma, hepatocellular carcinoma or head and neck squamous cell carcinoma were enrolled in the trial. Before TCR sequencing, CD4+ T cells and CD8+ T cells from peripheral blood were sorted into separate populations. The data belong to a study of OX40 agonist ivuxolimab in advanced cancers. Describing the broader study: Ivuxolimab was an agonistic, fully human IgG2 monoclonal antibody directed against OX40 (CD134), a costimulatory receptor. Intravenous ivuxolimab was administered to patients every 2 weeks at six dose levels: 0.01, 0.1, 0.3, 1.5, 3 and 10 mg/kg. Among the roughly 50 dose-escalation patients, about 19 had hepatocellular carcinoma, roughly 15 melanoma, 9 renal cell carcinoma and 9 head and neck cancer. In the dose-escalation cohort, 82.7% of patients were male, and the mean age was 60 years with a range of roughly 20 to 79. Prior anti-PD-1, anti-PD-L1 or anti-CTLA-4 therapy was permitted, and checkpoint inhibitors had been received by under 50% of dose-escalation patients. Partial responses were achieved by three dose-escalation patients, of whom one had hepatocellular carcinoma and two had cutaneous melanoma. Peripheral TCRbeta sequencing was intended to test whether TCR sequence diversity was altered and clonal T-cell expansion was caused by ivuxolimab. The monotherapy dose-escalation portion (N = 52 patients) of the phase I ivuxolimab trial is reported in the paper.

Beyond this particular receptor, the publication reports: Antigen specificity was not determined for the clonally expanded peripheral T cells. After ivuxolimab, expanded clones were on average more numerous among CD8+ T cells than among CD4+ T cells. In the 0.1-3.0 mg/kg groups, partial responders had among the lowest normalized peripheral clonal expansion, particularly in CD8+ T cells. At doses from 0.1 to 3.0 mg/kg, clonal expansion was seen in both CD4+ and CD8+ blood T cells between baseline and week 6. Low levels of normalized T-cell clonal expansion were also seen in some patients who did not respond.

To sequence the TCRbeta CDR3 region, genomic DNA was isolated from the sorted cells. TCRbeta CDR3 regions were sequenced using the immunoSEQ Assay. The source is immuneACCESS, and TCRdb retained only in-frame sequences with V and J called. Part of the clones is not carried over; for the studies checked, unresolved V genes explain less than half of this, and the remainder is unexplained. In this sample the table shows approximately 37,000 clones, around 80% of which occur a single time. Around 18% of the sample lies in the top ten. V was cut back by 2 bases and J by 11 bases, leaving a gap of 15 bases between them. The CDR3 sequence holds 12 residues, the cysteine and phenylalanine included. CDR3 DNA only is kept here, 36 bases in frame from base 1. As encoded in the germline V gene (reference sequence), CDR1 is GTSNPN while CDR2 is SVGIG.

The receptor comes from an adult with an advanced solid tumor such as melanoma, head and neck, liver or kidney cancer. The material sequenced was CD4+ or CD8+ T cells sorted from blood, taken in a trial of the OX40 agonist ivuxolimab. The chain is assembled from TRBV30 and TRBJ1-1; a tentative D call is TRBD1 (6 bases match). The base sequence is TGTGCCTGGAGTATACAGGGCGGGGGTGCTTTCTTT. It specifies CAWSIQGGGAFF. Outside the CDR3, residues come from the reference TRBV30 and TRBJ1-1 proteins, so the full variable domain is: SQTIHQWPATLVQPVGSPLSLECTVEGTSNPNLYWYRQAAGRGLQLLFYSVGIGQISSEVPQNLSASRPQDRQFILSSKKLLLSDSGFYLCAWSIQGGGAFFGQGTRLTVV.